These 13 T cell receptor beta chains originate from one sample sequenced in a study of blood T cell repertoires in COVID-19. Using immunoSEQ multiplex PCR, the repertoire was profiled, and TCRdb retains in-frame clones only, with some absent. The data show around 57,000 clones, with roughly 90% seen just once and 3.5% to 5% held by the top ten. The sample was peripheral blood. The source of these receptors is a man over 45 with acute or convalescent COVID-19.

The rearrangement links TRBV5-1 to TRBJ2-7; the D gene is possibly TRBD2 (6 bases). V was trimmed by 4 bases and J by 2 bases, leaving 16 bases between them. Germline CDR1 and CDR2: SGHRS and YFSETQ. This CDR3 spans 15 amino acids. The CDR3 sequence: CASSLASGGPYEQYF. The DNA for the CDR3 is TGCGCCAGCAGCCTGGCTTCTGGAGGGCCCTACGAGCAGTACTTC.

This clone was counted once. J is TRBJ2-3 and V is TRBV4-1; TRBD2 aligns across 7 bases. V was pared by 2 bases and J by 3 bases, with 11 bases of the junction left unmatched. The CDR3 loop spans 17 amino acids. The germline V gene encodes CDR1 MGHRA and CDR2 YSYEKL. The CDR3 spells CASSQLGSAGATDTQYF. The DNA of the CDR3 is TGCGCCAGCAGCCAATTGGGTTCTGCGGGAGCAACAGATACGCAGTATTTT.

The chain employs TRBV5-1 and TRBJ1-6, with TRBD1 matching 10 bases. Germline V gives CDR1 SGHRS, CDR2 YFSETQ. With 4 bases clipped from V and 6 bases from J, the junction kept 4 bases outside the gene matches. CDR3 length equals 15 residues. CDR3 amino acids: CASSPWDRGNSPLHF. Written as DNA, the CDR3 is TGCGCCAGCAGCCCGTGGGACAGGGGTAATTCACCCCTCCACTTT.

The V call is TRBV7-9, the J call TRBJ2-3, with 10 bases that match TRBD2. Trimming removed 5 bases from V and 2 bases from J; junction bases left unmatched: 7. The length of the CDR3 is 16 residues. Germline V gives CDR1 SEHNR, CDR2 FQNEAQ (reference sequence). CDR3 sequence (DNA): TGTGCCAGCAGCCATGGACTAGCGGAATTCACAGATACGCAGTATTTT. Translated, it gives CASSHGLAEFTDTQYF.

The chain joins TRBV29-1 to TRBJ1-5, with 10 bases lining up with TRBD1. Germline-derived CDR1 and CDR2 are SQVTM and ANQGSEA. The CDR3 runs to 15 residues. The ends lost 6 bases at V and 7 bases at J; junction bases unmatched: 12. The CDR3, as DNA: TGCAGCGTCGCTTTTGGACAGGGGGTGTCGCAGCCCCAGCATTTT. Amino acids: CSVAFGQGVSQPQHF.

V usage is TRBV27 and J usage is TRBJ2-2, with 10 nucleotides matching TRBD2. This CDR3 is built from 18 residues. V shed 3 bases, J shed 3 bases, and the junction held 10 bases outside the gene matches. Germline CDR1 and CDR2: MNHEY and SMNVEV (reference sequence). In DNA form, the CDR3 reads TGTGCCAGCAGTTTTCAAAACAGCGGGAGGGCTTACACCGGGGAGCTGTTTTTT. This translates into CASSFQNSGRAYTGELFF.

This clone has only one observation. The CDR3 DNA reads TGTGCCAGTAGCGCCCACGGGCGGGGAACCTACAATGAGCAGTTCTTC. This codes for CASSAHGRGTYNEQFF. The V gene is TRBV19, the J gene TRBJ2-1, with D possibly TRBD2 on 6 matching bases. V shed 6 bases and J shed 2 bases, with 17 bases lying between them. In germline, CDR1 is LNHDA, CDR2 SQIVND (reference sequence). The CDR3 has 16 amino acids.

The rearrangement links TRBV5-8 to TRBJ1-2; TRBD1 matches 9 bases. Germline values: CDR1 SGHTS, CDR2 YDEGEE. V was clipped by 3 bases and J by 6 bases; unmatched bases: 3. The CDR3 extends over 13 amino acids. The CDR3 region is CASSYGTGNGYTF. In nucleotides, the CDR3 is TGTGCCAGCAGCTATGGGACAGGGAATGGCTACACCTTC.

This clone has just one count. CDR3 protein: CASSPSGQNEAFF. The CDR3 nucleotides are TGTGCCAGCAGCCCATCGGGACAGAATGAAGCTTTCTTT. The V and J genes are TRBV9 and TRBJ1-1; 7 positions agree with TRBD1. Germline CDR1 is SGDLS and CDR2 is YYNGEE. J gave up 7 bases and V 4 bases, and 7 bases lay outside the gene matches. The CDR3 length is 13 residues.

This sequence joins TRBV2 and TRBJ1-2; 8 nucleotides agree with TRBD1. Germline-derived CDR1 and CDR2 are SNHLY and FYNNEI. The CDR3 has 14 residues. Trimming cost V 6 bases and J 4 bases; bases outside gene matches: 7. The CDR3: CASRLQGVVYGYTF. CDR3 DNA: TGTGCCAGCAGACTACAGGGGGTAGTCTATGGCTACACCTTC.

V and J are TRBV9 and TRBJ1-1; 7 bases line up with TRBD1. The germline gives CDR1 SGDLS, CDR2 YYNGEE. J gave up 5 bases and V 6 bases, and 13 bases lay outside the gene matches. The CDR3 has 15 residues. CDR3 bases: TGTGCCAGCACCCAAGGATCCAGGGGGGATACTGAAGCTTTCTTT. Translating gives CASTQGSRGDTEAFF. Supplemented by reference TRBV9 and TRBJ1-1, the full variable domain reads DSGVTQTPKHLITATGQRVTLRCSPRSGDLSVYWYQQSLDQGLQFLIQYYNGEERAKGNILERFSAQQFPDLHSELNLSSLELGDSALYFCASTQGSRGDTEAFFGQGTRLTVV.

The CDR3 region has the DNA TGCGCCAGCAATCATTTACCGGGACAGGGACCTTCTCGGGAAGCTTTCTTT. Its protein product is CASNHLPGQGPSREAFF. This chain joins TRBV5-1 and TRBJ1-1; 9 bases align to TRBD1. The CDR3 totals 17 residues. V lost 6 bases and J lost 8; bases outside the gene matches: 20. Germline V gene sequence: CDR1 SGHRS, CDR2 YFSETQ. The complete variable domain, with remaining parts taken from reference TRBV5-1 and TRBJ1-1, reads KAGVTQTPRYLIKTRGQQVTLSCSPISGHRSVSWYQQTPGQGLQFLFEYFSETQRNKGNFPGRFSGRQFSNSRSEMNVSTLELGDSALYLCASNHLPGQGPSREAFFGQGTRLTVV.

This chain connects TRBV11-3 to TRBJ2-6, with D hard to call. Trimming removed 2 bases at V and 0 bases at J, with 8 bases between. This CDR3 spans 16 amino acids. Germline V gives CDR1 SGHNT, CDR2 YENEEA. The CDR3 spells CASSLTARSGANVLTF. CDR3 bases: TGTGCCAGCAGCTTAACTGCCCGCTCTGGGGCCAACGTCCTGACTTTC.